This paragraph covers one T cell receptor (beta chain) sequence. The entry originates in a study of technical replicates of blood from a handful of donors. This CDR3 has 14 amino acids. The germline gives CDR1 MNHNS, CDR2 SASEGT. V was pared by 4 bases and J by 3 bases, with 13 bases between. Assay: immunoSEQ multiplex PCR; the TCRdb copy retains only in-frame clones and omits some. This sample carries some 80,000 clones, roughly 94% of them seen once, and the ten largest clones take 0.38%. V gene TRBV6-1 combines with J gene TRBJ2-7, with D possibly TRBD2 on 6 matching bases. This receptor was identified in a human donor in good health. The material sequenced was T cells isolated from PBMCs. The CDR3: CASSVGGIDYEQYF. The CDR3 DNA reads TGTGCCAGCAGTGTGGGGGGAATCGACTACGAGCAGTACTTC.